This entry concerns a single T cell receptor (beta chain). Its antigen is not yet known. One base away there is no much larger clone; base qualities are not given. The data derive from a study of technical replicates of blood from several donors (dated by TCRdb to the late 2010s). The protocol used for the library was the immunoSEQ multiplex PCR assay. TCRdb mirrors the immuneACCESS table, restricted to in-frame sequences. Some clones are absent from its copies; in checked studies, under half trace to an unresolved V gene, and the reason for the others is unknown. The table for this sample lists around 16,000 clones; about 89% of them were counted only once. The top ten clonotypes cover about 10% of the sample. The CDR3 runs 15 amino acids, cysteine and phenylalanine included. This entry keeps only the CDR3 DNA: 45 bases, framed from base 1. V lost 1 base and J lost 4 bases; the stretch between them is 14 bases long. From the germline V gene, CDR1 is MGHRA and CDR2 is YSYEKL.

Sequencing was done on a sample of PBMCs. The V and J genes are TRBV4-1 and TRBJ2-7; the D region possibly corresponds to TRBD2 (5 bases align). The origin of this receptor is a human donor in good health. For the CDR3, the sequence is CASSQVEGSSYEQYF. The DNA reads as follows: TGCGCCAGCAGCCAAGTGGAAGGGAGTTCGTACGAGCAGTACTTC.